Below, 23 T cell receptor beta chains from the same sample are listed, as sequenced in a study of blood T cell repertoires in COVID-19. Using immunoSEQ multiplex PCR, the repertoire was profiled, and TCRdb retains in-frame clones only, with some absent. In the table there are some 180,000 clones, roughly 85% of which are singletons. The sequencing input was peripheral blood. These receptors were collected from a woman aged 60 to 75 with acute or convalescent COVID-19.

V is TRBV7-3 and J is TRBJ2-3; 8 positions agree with TRBD2. Germline V gives CDR1 SGHTA, CDR2 FQGTGA. Unmatched junction bases numbered 4, after V lost 5 bases and J lost 0 bases. The CDR3 has 15 residues. The CDR3 is CASSPSSGSTDTQYF. The CDR3 nucleotides read TGTGCCAGCAGCCCTTCTAGCGGGAGCACAGATACGCAGTATTTT.

The chain couples TRBV27 to TRBJ2-6; 9 nucleotides agree with TRBD1. The germline CDR1 and CDR2 sequences are MNHEY and SMNVEV (reference sequence). The CDR3 runs to 16 residues. Unmatched junction bases numbered 7, after V lost 7 bases and J lost 3 bases. In DNA form, the CDR3 reads TGTGCCAGCAAAGGGACAGGGAAAGGTGGGGCCAACGTCCTGACTTTC. As protein: CASKGTGKGGANVLTF.

The chain couples TRBV28 to TRBJ2-4, with D possibly TRBD2 on 7 matching bases. CDR1 is MDHEN and CDR2 is SYDVKM in the germline V gene. V was trimmed by 10 bases and J by 5 bases, leaving 15 bases between them. The length of the CDR3 is 13 residues. This chain's CDR3 is CATERGRENIQYF. For the CDR3, the DNA is TGTGCCACCGAGAGGGGGAGGGAAAACATTCAGTACTTC. Supplemented by reference TRBV28 and TRBJ2-4, the full variable domain reads DVKVTQSSRYLVKRTGEKVFLECVQDMDHENMFWYRQDPGLGLRLIYFSYDVKMKEKGDIPEGYSVSREKKERFSLILESASTNQTSMYLCATERGRENIQYFGAGTRLSVL.

V is TRBV19 and J is TRBJ2-2; 9 bases match TRBD2. V dropped 7 bases and J dropped 6; count of bases not matched to a gene: 12. The CDR3 is 16 residues long. Germline V lookup: CDR1 LNHDA, CDR2 SQIVND (reference sequence). The CDR3 bases are TGTGCCAGTAAGATCGAGCGGGAGGTATTGGCCGGGGAGCTGTTTTTT. Amino acid sequence: CASKIEREVLAGELFF.

The chain has TRBV27 and TRBJ1-1; 8 bases line up with TRBD1. The length of the CDR3 is 16 residues. The germline CDR1 and CDR2 sequences are MNHEY and SMNVEV (reference sequence). Unmatched junction bases numbered 6, after V lost 3 bases and J lost 0 bases. The CDR3 is CASSFDRGGMNTEAFF. CDR3 nucleotide sequence: TGTGCCAGCAGTTTTGACAGGGGAGGGATGAACACTGAAGCTTTCTTT.

The chain has TRBV5-4 and TRBJ1-5; 12 bases align to TRBD1. The CDR3 covers 16 residues. V lost 4 bases and J lost 9; bases outside the gene matches: 11. Germline V gene lookup returns CDR1 SGHNT and CDR2 YYREEE (reference sequence). The CDR3, as DNA: TGTGCCAGCAGCGAAGGGACAGGGGGCCTGAGGGGGCCCCAGCATTTT. The encoded protein is CASSEGTGGLRGPQHF.

The gene calls are TRBV15 and TRBJ1-4; tentative D call: TRBD1 (5 bases). Deletions cut 6 bases from V and 8 bases from J, with 16 bases between. Germline CDR1 is LNHNV and CDR2 is YYDKDF (reference sequence). The CDR3 is 14 amino acids. CDR3 DNA sequence: TGTGCCACCAGGGGGCGAGGCCCTGAAGAAAAACTGTTTTTT. This gives the protein CATRGRGPEEKLFF.

The rearrangement links TRBV5-4 to TRBJ1-3, with TRBD1 identical over 7 bases. This CDR3 has 15 residues. The trim removed 0 bases at V and 8 bases at J, leaving 8 bases unmatched. The V gene's germline CDR1 is SGHNT and CDR2 YYREEE (reference sequence). The chain's CDR3 is CASSLDGRGRHTIYF. The CDR3 DNA reads TGTGCCAGCAGCTTGGACGGCAGGGGGAGGCACACCATATATTTT.

The chain carries TRBV5-1 and TRBJ2-3; a possible D gene is TRBD2 (6 bases). There are 15 residues in the CDR3. V lost 1 base and J 0 bases, leaving 9 bases between the germline ends. Germline loops: CDR1 SGHRS, CDR2 YFSETQ. CDR3 loop: CASSLWRDSTDTQYF. CDR3 in DNA: TGCGCCAGCAGCTTGTGGCGGGACAGCACAGATACGCAGTATTTT.

This chain uses TRBV21-1 with TRBJ1-1. TRBV21-1 counts as a pseudogene. The CDR3 extends over 14 amino acids. The CDR3 nucleotides read TGTGCCAGCAGCAGCGGAGGTCAGAACACTGAAGCTTTCTTT. Its protein is CASSSGGQNTEAFF.

The rearrangement uses TRBV19 and TRBJ2-1, with 13 bases matching TRBD2. Germline V gives CDR1 LNHDA, CDR2 SQIVND (reference sequence). The CDR3 covers 16 residues. Germline trimming cut 4 bases from V and 7 bases from J; bases unmatched to any gene: 7. CDR3 DNA: TGTGCCAGTAGTACCTGGACTAGCGGGAGTTCAAATGAGCAGTTCTTC. It translates to CASSTWTSGSSNEQFF.

The chain combines TRBV30 with TRBJ1-6, with 8 bases lining up with TRBD1. CDR1 is GTSNPN, CDR2 SVGIG, per germline (reference sequence). This CDR3 comprises 15 residues. With V trimmed by 4 bases and J by 3 bases, 5 bases remained unmatched. The CDR3 DNA reads TGTGCCTGGAAGGACAGGGCTCTCTATAATTCACCCCTCCACTTT. Protein product: CAWKDRALYNSPLHF.

The chain couples TRBV28 to TRBJ1-5, with TRBD1 as a possible D gene (6 bases). Trimming left V 5 bases short and J 2 bases short, with 13 bases between. The CDR3 sequence is 15 residues long. The germline gives CDR1 MDHEN, CDR2 SYDVKM. The CDR3 loop is CASSITGNGNQPQHF. The CDR3 DNA follows: TGTGCCAGCAGTATAACAGGGAATGGCAATCAGCCCCAGCATTTT. Looking up the rest from reference TRBV28 and TRBJ1-5 gives the full variable domain: DVKVTQSSRYLVKRTGEKVFLECVQDMDHENMFWYRQDPGLGLRLIYFSYDVKMKEKGDIPEGYSVSREKKERFSLILESASTNQTSMYLCASSITGNGNQPQHFGDGTRLSIL.

The rearrangement uses TRBV10-3 and TRBJ2-7, with 7 bases matching TRBD2. With V trimmed by 6 bases and J by 5 bases, 10 bases remained unmatched. CDR3 length: 14 amino acids. Germline values: CDR1 ENHRY, CDR2 SYGVKD. Here the CDR3 reads CAIRSGRELDEQYV. The DNA for the CDR3 is TGTGCCATCAGGAGTGGGCGGGAGCTCGACGAGCAGTACGTC.

In this sample, this clone turned up once. The chain is built from TRBV9 and TRBJ2-1, with 9 bases lining up with TRBD1. Germline values: CDR1 SGDLS, CDR2 YYNGEE. The CDR3 runs to 16 residues. The junction had 5 bases not matched to a gene; V was cut back by 0 bases and J by 4 bases. The CDR3 region is CASSVGGQGTYNEQFF. The CDR3 DNA reads TGTGCCAGCAGCGTAGGGGGACAGGGCACATACAATGAGCAGTTCTTC.

This clone showed up just a few times. The V call is TRBV6-5, the J call TRBJ1-2; TRBD1 matches at 8 bases. The CDR3 is made up of 14 amino acids. V dropped 5 bases and J dropped 8; count of bases not matched to a gene: 10. The V gene's germline CDR1 is MNHEY and CDR2 SVGAGI. As DNA, the CDR3 is TGTGCCAGCAGTCCCTGGACAGGGACGGGCGGCTACACCTTC. Its translation: CASSPWTGTGGYTF.

The chain joins TRBV6-5 to TRBJ2-7, with TRBD1 matching over 8 bases. CDR1 and CDR2 from the germline V gene are MNHEY and SVGAGI. The J segment lost 0 bases and the V segment lost 7 bases, leaving 5 bases of the junction unmatched. The CDR3 has 14 residues. The CDR3 bases are TGTGCCAGCACCCTACAGGGGGTCTCCTACGAGCAGTACTTC. It specifies CASTLQGVSYEQYF.

The chain joins TRBV6-5 to TRBJ1-2; 7 bases match TRBD1. With V trimmed by 6 bases and J by 5 bases, 9 bases remained unmatched. Germline V gene lookup returns CDR1 MNHEY and CDR2 SVGAGI. The CDR3 totals 14 residues. CDR3 sequence: CASRAGTARYGYTF. The CDR3 nucleotides read TGTGCCAGCAGAGCCGGGACAGCAAGGTATGGCTACACCTTC.

J is TRBJ2-1 and V is TRBV3-1 (or the pseudogene TRBV3-2), with 8 nucleotides matching TRBD1. J was trimmed by 4 bases and V by 2 bases; bases with no gene match: 4. The CDR3 is 15 residues long. The germline V gene has CDR1 LGHDT and CDR2 YNNKEL (reference sequence). The CDR3 sequence: CASSQIWTGYNEQFF. CDR3 in DNA: TGTGCCAGCAGCCAAATTTGGACAGGGTACAATGAGCAGTTCTTC.

The chain recombines TRBV7-6 with TRBJ1-2; D may be TRBD1 (5 bases). V lost 0 bases, J lost 5 bases, and 16 bases lay in between. The germline V gene has CDR1 SGHVS and CDR2 FNYEAQ. The CDR3 has 16 amino acids. CDR3 in DNA: TGTGCCAGCAGCTTAGCGCGGGGCAGGTCCCCTTATGGCTACACCTTC. Amino acids: CASSLARGRSPYGYTF.

The rearrangement uses TRBV28 and TRBJ1-2, with D maybe TRBD1 (6 bases). From germline, CDR1 is MDHEN and CDR2 SYDVKM. This CDR3 has 12 residues. V gave up 5 bases and J gave up 7 bases, with 11 bases separating them. Here the CDR3 reads CASSRGISGYTF. CDR3 in DNA: TGTGCCAGCAGTAGGGGGATAAGTGGCTACACCTTC.

This sequence joins TRBV12-5 and TRBJ2-1, with TRBD1 identical over 10 bases. This CDR3 contains 12 residues. From germline, CDR1 is LGHNT and CDR2 FRNRAP. CDR3 loop: CTSTGQGYEQFF. CDR3 sequence (DNA): TGTACTTCTACGGGACAGGGGTATGAGCAGTTCTTC.

This chain joins TRBV7-2 and TRBJ2-2, with 14 bases identical to TRBD2. Unmatched junction bases numbered 12, after V lost 3 bases and J lost 6 bases. The CDR3 is 19 amino acids. Germline CDR1 reads SGHTA; CDR2 reads FQGNSA. DNA of the CDR3: TGTGCCAGCAGCTTTCCGGGACTAGCGGGAGTGAGAATCTCCGGGGAGCTGTTTTTT. Its translation: CASSFPGLAGVRISGELFF.